This T cell receptor beta chain was sequenced in a study of T-cell memory formation after mild COVID-19 (dated by TCRdb to the early 2020s). For context, the study as a whole: TCR sequence clusters from the two donors were found to be largely donor specific. T-cell clones expanding and contracting after mild COVID-19 in a couple of donors were tracked by longitudinal TCRalpha and TCRbeta repertoire sequencing. The cohort comprised two young, previously healthy adult volunteers, one female and one male.

PBMCs were isolated by Ficoll-Paque density gradient centrifugation. Concerning this clonotype: Its antigen remains unidentified. Base-call qualities are not available, and no considerably larger clone is one nucleotide away.

On the study overall, not on this receptor specifically: Balanced CD4/CD8 phenotypes were observed for clones contracting from day 15 to 85, whereas a bias towards CD4+ was observed for a second wave of clones expanding from day 15 to 37. Some responding clones were detected in pre-infection memory, which suggested that pre-existing cross-reactive memory T cells had joined the SARS-CoV-2 response. Contracting CD4+ clones were found mainly in CM and EM memory subsets, while CD8+ clones were enriched in EMRA. The study covered only two mild cases, and larger cohorts including severe cases with pre-infection samples were considered necessary. The second-wave clones that peaked on day 37 were not confirmed to be SARS-CoV-2 specific.

Sequencing took place on an Illumina NovaSeq 6000. Using 5'RACE with constant-segment primers, TCRalpha and TCRbeta cDNA libraries were constructed, with sample barcodes and unique molecular identifiers added in the process. Trizol reagent was used to extract RNA from every sample. The libraries were amplified in two PCR steps, and the second step added a second sample barcode and Illumina TruSeq adapters. Sequencing of the libraries was done on an Illumina NovaSeq, producing 2 x 150 bp paired-end reads. Under the source paper's analysis protocol: Reads were demultiplexed and collapsed into UMI-guided consensus sequences with migec v1.2.7. Using mixcr v2.1.11, UMI consensuses were aligned to TRA and TRB V and J templates and then assembled into clonotypes. Clonotypes were classified as expanded or contracted when called significant by both edgeR and NoisET, with noise models trained on biological replicates. For edgeR calls, the cutoffs were a false discovery rate-adjusted p below 0.01 and a log2 fold-change threshold of 1. As an exploratory analysis of dynamics, PCA with hierarchical clustering was applied to max-normalized trajectories of the 1000 most abundant clonotypes. Each responding clone was given a CD4 or CD8 phenotype based on the CD4+ and CD8+ repertoires, which had been sequenced separately. In-frame beta chains were kept once TCRdb had trimmed the public reads at Q25 with fastp and called clones with MiXCR. Entries that share a CDR3 protein sequence are merged under the most common genes and DNA. None of the V and J calls come from the authors' own analysis; TCRdb made them. This sample lists hundreds of thousands of distinct CDR3 sequences; approximately 18% were detected once. The ten largest clones take up 12% of the sample.

The sequencing sample was made of PBMCs or a T cell subset sorted from them (not recorded which). The sequence was collected from an adult woman who had mild COVID-19 (a few samples of this study predate the infection). The sample titles of this study are shuffled in the database, so cell type and time point are left out; the donor was told from shared clones.

The bases read TGTGCCAGCAGTTCCCTCGGACAGGGAGGTTCCTACGAGCAGTACTTC. Its coded protein is CASSSLGQGGSYEQYF. The sequence joins TRBV6-5 to TRBJ2-7; 8 bases in between match TRBD1. In the germline V gene, CDR1 corresponds to MNHEY and CDR2 to SVGAGI. Including the terminal cysteine and phenylalanine, the CDR3 comprises 16 residues. Only the CDR3 DNA is retained, 48 bases long and in frame from the first base. V and J are trimmed by 4 bases and 1 base, and the gene matches miss 9 bases of the junction.